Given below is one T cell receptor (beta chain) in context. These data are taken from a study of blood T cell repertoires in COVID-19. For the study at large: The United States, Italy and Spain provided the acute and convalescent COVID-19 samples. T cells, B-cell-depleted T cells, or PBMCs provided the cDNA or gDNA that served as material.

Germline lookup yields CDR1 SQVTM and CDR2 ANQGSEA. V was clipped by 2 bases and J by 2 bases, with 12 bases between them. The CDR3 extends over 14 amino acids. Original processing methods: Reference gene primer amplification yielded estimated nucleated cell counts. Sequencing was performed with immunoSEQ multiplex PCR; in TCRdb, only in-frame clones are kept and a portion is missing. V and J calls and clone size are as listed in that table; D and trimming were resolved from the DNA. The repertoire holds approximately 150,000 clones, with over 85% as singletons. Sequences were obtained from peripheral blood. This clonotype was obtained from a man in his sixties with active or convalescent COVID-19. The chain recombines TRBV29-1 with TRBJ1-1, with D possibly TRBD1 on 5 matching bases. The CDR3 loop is CSVEQGALNTEAFF. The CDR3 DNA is TGCAGCGTTGAACAGGGTGCTTTAAACACTGAAGCTTTCTTT.